The clone carrying this T cell receptor beta chain was seen many times. The PBMCs were sourced from fresh peripheral blood (about 10 ml). Per germline, CDR1 MDHEN and CDR2 SYDVKM. V was clipped by 10 bases and J by 5 bases, with 17 bases between them. The CDR3 consists of 14 residues. This entry is derived from a study of T cells in Graves' hyperthyroidism and ophthalmopathy. Overall study context: Peripheral blood specimens were obtained at initial diagnosis, prior to any treatment.

RNA transcripts yielded amplified TCR beta CDR3 regions. A set of HTBI primers served as the primers for a first-round RT-PCR of the TCR CDR3. A single record per CDR3 protein comes from TCRdb applying MiXCR to the multiplex PCR reads. The data show 350,000 or so distinct CDR3 sequences, 21% seen once. Sequencing was performed on blood. The V and J genes are TRBV28 and TRBJ1-4; D unresolved. The receptor's source is a woman aged 50 to 65 with Graves' hyperthyroidism. The CDR3 coding sequence is TGTGCCATCAAGTCCGTCTTGGGAAATGAAAAACTGTTTTTT. Its protein is CAIKSVLGNEKLFF.